One sample yielded the 11 T cell receptor beta chains listed below, sequenced in a study of shared clonotypes between healthy human individuals. The method was immunoSEQ multiplex PCR; TCRdb's version includes in-frame clones alone and lacks a portion of them. This table holds 2 million to 2.5 million clones, around 92% found once. Sample: naive CD4+ T cells from PBMCs. The subset was: CD45RA+ positively selected. The receptors originated from a man aged 18 to 29 in good health. Some clones in this sample may be carry-over from other donors' samples.

In its sample, this clone was seen a few times. This chain links TRBV12-5 with TRBJ1-1; the D is unclear. Germline CDR1 and CDR2: LGHNT and FRNRAP. V was cut by 1 base and J by 6 bases, with 3 bases left in between. The CDR3 covers 11 residues. CDR3 amino acids: CASGLGPEAFF. The CDR3 DNA reads as TGTGCTAGTGGTTTGGGTCCTGAAGCTTTCTTT.

This clone has a single count. Its ends do not fully match the called genes, so a read error is possible. The chain carries TRBV4-1 and TRBJ2-1; a possible D gene is TRBD1 (6 bases). Germline V gene sequence: CDR1 MGHRA, CDR2 YSYEKL. The CDR3 is 13 residues long. Here the CDR3 reads CASRQGQHNEQFF. CDR3 in DNA: TGCGCCAGCAGACAAGGACAGCACAATGAGCAGTTCTTC.

The chain recombines TRBV7-2 with TRBJ1-2; 7 bases fit TRBD1. J gave up 1 base and V 6 bases, and 14 bases lay outside the gene matches. Germline values: CDR1 SGHTA, CDR2 FQGNSA. CDR3 length: 17 residues. The CDR3 nucleotides read TGTGCCAGCAGTTCTAGGGTCCAGGGGGGGTTTAACTATGGCTACACCTTC. Residues: CASSSRVQGGFNYGYTF.

J is TRBJ1-2 and V is TRBV7-6; D uncertain. The CDR3 loop spans 13 amino acids. Trimming left V 4 bases short and J 5 bases short, with 11 bases between. CDR1 SGHVS and CDR2 FNYEAQ come from the germline V gene. The CDR3 region is CASSSIHEYGYTF. The CDR3 DNA follows: TGTGCCAGCAGCTCAATCCATGAATATGGCTACACCTTC.

With regard to this clone: This same CDR3 is encoded by further DNA sequences in the sample. J is TRBJ1-1 and V is TRBV18; no clear D. Trimming shortened V by 3 bases and J by 0 bases, and 14 bases separated the two germline ends. Germline-derived CDR1 and CDR2 are KGHSH and LQKENI. CDR3 length: 16 amino acids. The CDR3 here is CASSPPSGGVNTEAFF. The CDR3 coding sequence is TGTGCCAGCTCACCCCCCTCCGGAGGAGTGAACACTGAAGCTTTCTTT.

V usage is TRBV2 and J usage is TRBJ2-2; D gene uncertain. The CDR3 is made up of 12 amino acids. Deletions cut 8 bases from V and 3 bases from J, with 7 bases between. CDR1 SNHLY and CDR2 FYNNEI come from the germline V gene. The CDR3 DNA is TGTGCCAGCGGGATGTACACCGGGGAGCTGTTTTTT. Residues: CASGMYTGELFF.

The V call is TRBV7-2, the J call TRBJ2-5, with 14 bases that match TRBD2. The CDR3 loop spans 15 amino acids. In germline, CDR1 is SGHTA, CDR2 FQGNSA. The V segment lost 5 bases and the J segment 5 bases; nucleotides outside the gene matches: 4. The CDR3 coding sequence is TGTGCCAGCAGCCCCGGGACTAGCGGGAGTGAGACCCAGTACTTC. Translation: CASSPGTSGSETQYF.

The rearrangement links TRBV10-3 to TRBJ2-4, with 12 nucleotides matching TRBD2. The CDR3 runs 15 residues. The trim removed 5 bases at V and 6 bases at J, leaving 5 bases unmatched. From germline, CDR1 is ENHRY and CDR2 SYGVKD. DNA of the CDR3: TGTGCCATCAGTTCGACTAGCGGGAGTGGAAACATTCAGTACTTC. Its translation is CAISSTSGSGNIQYF.

V is TRBV4-2 and J is TRBJ2-1; TRBD2 aligns across 12 bases. This CDR3 has 16 residues. The germline V gene has CDR1 LGHNA and CDR2 YNFKEQ. V lost 4 bases and J lost 4; bases outside the gene matches: 5. The CDR3 protein is CASSLRTSGIYNEQFF. The CDR3 region has the DNA TGTGCCAGCAGCCTAAGGACTAGCGGGATATACAATGAGCAGTTCTTC.

Notes on this clone: The sample contains more than one DNA sequence encoding this CDR3. This chain connects TRBV29-1 to TRBJ2-3; maybe TRBD2 (6 bases). The CDR3 loop spans 12 amino acids. Germline V CDR1 and CDR2: SQVTM, ANQGSEA. With 4 bases removed from V and 1 base from J, the gap between germline ends came to 6 bases. This CDR3 reads CSVGGGTDTQYF. The CDR3 coding sequence is TGCAGCGTTGGGGGGGGCACAGATACGCAGTATTTT.

The sample holds a few counts of this clone. This chain uses TRBV5-6 with TRBJ1-1; perhaps TRBD1 as D (5 bases). Trimming removed 0 bases at V and 3 bases at J, with 12 bases between. The V gene's germline CDR1 is SGHDT and CDR2 YYEEEE. This CDR3 comprises 15 residues. CDR3 nucleotides: TGTGCCAGCAGCTTGGAATACAGGAGAGACACTGAAGCTTTCTTT. This gives the protein CASSLEYRRDTEAFF.